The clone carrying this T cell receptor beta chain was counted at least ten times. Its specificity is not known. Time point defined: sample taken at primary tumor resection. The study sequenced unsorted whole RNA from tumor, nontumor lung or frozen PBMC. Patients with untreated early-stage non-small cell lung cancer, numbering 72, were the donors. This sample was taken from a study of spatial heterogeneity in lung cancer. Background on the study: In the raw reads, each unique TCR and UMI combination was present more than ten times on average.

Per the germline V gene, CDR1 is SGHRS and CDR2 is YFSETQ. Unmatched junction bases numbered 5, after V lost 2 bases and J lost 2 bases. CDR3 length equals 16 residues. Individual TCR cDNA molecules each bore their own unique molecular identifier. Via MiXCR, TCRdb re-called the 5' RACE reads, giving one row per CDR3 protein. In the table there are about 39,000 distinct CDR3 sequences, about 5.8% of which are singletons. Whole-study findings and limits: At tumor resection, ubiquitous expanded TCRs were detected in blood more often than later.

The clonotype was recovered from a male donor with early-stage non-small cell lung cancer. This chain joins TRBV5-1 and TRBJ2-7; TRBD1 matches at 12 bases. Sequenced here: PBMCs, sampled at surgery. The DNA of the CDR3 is TGCGCCAGCAGCTTAGGGACAGGGGGCCCCACCTACGAGCAGTACTTC. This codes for CASSLGTGGPTYEQYF.